This is a list of T cell receptor beta chains from one sample in a study of blood T cells in healthy people across ages. TCRdb redid the calling of the 5' RACE reads with MiXCR, one entry per CDR3 protein. The sample yields about 1 million distinct CDR3 sequences, 45% seen once. Source material: blood. The origin of the receptors is a woman aged 55 to 70 in good health. The CDR3 runs from the conserved cysteine through the conserved F or W. Fields, in order: V gene, D gene, J gene, clone size, CDR3 protein, CDR3 DNA. The D gene is left open where the match is weak. A row's size may be missing; if present it is once, few, many or a size class.

v_call: TRBV25-1; d_call: TRBD2; j_call: TRBJ2-4; clone_size: -; cdr3_aa: CASSEGGGMNIQYF; cdr3_nt: TGTGCCAGCAGTGAAGGGGGGGGGATGAACATTCAGTACTTC
v_call: TRBV21-1; d_call: -; j_call: TRBJ2-3; clone_size: -; cdr3_aa: CASSKPTTGTDTQYF; cdr3_nt: TGTGCCAGCAGCAAACCCACTACCGGAACAGATACGCAGTATTTT
v_call: TRBV2; d_call: -; j_call: TRBJ2-5; clone_size: -; cdr3_aa: CASRGKSYQETQYF; cdr3_nt: TGTGCCAGCAGGGGAAAGAGCTACCAAGAGACCCAGTACTTC
v_call: TRBV4-1; d_call: -; j_call: TRBJ2-7; clone_size: -; cdr3_aa: CASSPIPSDSLSYEQYF; cdr3_nt: TGCGCCAGCAGCCCTATCCCTTCCGACAGTCTCTCCTACGAGCAGTACTTC
v_call: TRBV5-1; d_call: -; j_call: TRBJ2-5; clone_size: -; cdr3_aa: CASSLMVAKREETQYF; cdr3_nt: TGCGCCAGCAGCTTGATGGTCGCGAAGAGGGAAGAGACCCAGTACTTC
v_call: TRBV6-2/TRBV6-3; d_call: TRBD2; j_call: TRBJ2-7; clone_size: -; cdr3_aa: CASSYSRGLAVTYEQYF; cdr3_nt: TGTGCCAGCAGTTACTCGAGAGGACTAGCGGTAACCTACGAGCAGTACTTC
v_call: TRBV24-1; d_call: TRBD2; j_call: TRBJ2-4; clone_size: -; cdr3_aa: CATTRPRAGDWNIQYF; cdr3_nt: TGTGCCACTACCAGACCTCGCGCGGGAGATTGGAACATTCAGTACTTC
v_call: TRBV15; d_call: -; j_call: TRBJ1-2; clone_size: -; cdr3_aa: CATSKDRANYGYTF; cdr3_nt: TGTGCCACCAGCAAGGATAGGGCTAACTATGGCTACACCTTC
v_call: TRBV3-1; d_call: TRBD2; j_call: TRBJ2-1; clone_size: -; cdr3_aa: CASSPHGTSHEQFF; cdr3_nt: TGTGCCAGCAGCCCCCACGGGACTAGCCATGAGCAGTTCTTC
v_call: TRBV2; d_call: TRBD1; j_call: TRBJ1-2; clone_size: -; cdr3_aa: CASRGQPYGYTF; cdr3_nt: TGTGCCAGCAGGGGACAGCCCTATGGCTACACCTTC
v_call: TRBV7-6; d_call: -; j_call: TRBJ1-4; clone_size: -; cdr3_aa: CASSPPLGGLLNEKLFF; cdr3_nt: TGTGCCAGCAGCCCCCCTTTAGGGGGGCTCCTTAATGAAAAACTGTTTTTT
v_call: TRBV30; d_call: -; j_call: TRBJ2-7; clone_size: -; cdr3_aa: CAWSLRTYEQYF; cdr3_nt: TGTGCCTGGAGTCTACGAACCTACGAGCAGTACTTC
v_call: TRBV20-1; d_call: -; j_call: TRBJ2-1; clone_size: -; cdr3_aa: CSAKKRYNEQFF; cdr3_nt: TGCAGTGCTAAAAAGCGTTACAATGAGCAGTTCTTC
v_call: TRBV15; d_call: -; j_call: TRBJ2-3; clone_size: -; cdr3_aa: CATSRDGRGDTQYF; cdr3_nt: TGTGCCACCAGCAGAGACGGCCGTGGGGATACGCAGTATTTT
v_call: TRBV28; d_call: TRBD1; j_call: TRBJ2-1; clone_size: -; cdr3_aa: CASSLGRQGNEQFF; cdr3_nt: TGTGCCAGCAGTTTGGGTAGACAGGGAAATGAGCAGTTCTTC
v_call: TRBV6-2/TRBV6-3; d_call: -; j_call: TRBJ2-5; clone_size: -; cdr3_aa: CASNERGGAETQYF; cdr3_nt: TGTGCCAGCAACGAACGTGGGGGCGCAGAGACCCAGTACTTC
v_call: TRBV6-5; d_call: TRBD1; j_call: TRBJ1-2; clone_size: -; cdr3_aa: CASSYSPDLTGDGYTF; cdr3_nt: TGTGCCAGCAGTTACTCGCCGGATCTTACAGGGGATGGCTACACCTTC
v_call: TRBV12-3/TRBV12-4; d_call: TRBD2; j_call: TRBJ2-1; clone_size: -; cdr3_aa: CASSLVAKTSGRNKEQFF; cdr3_nt: TGTGCCAGCAGTTTAGTCGCTAAGACTAGCGGGAGGAACAAGGAGCAGTTCTTC
v_call: TRBV4-2; d_call: -; j_call: TRBJ2-1; clone_size: few; cdr3_aa: CASSQGTGPYNEQFF; cdr3_nt: TGTGCCAGCAGCCAAGGGACCGGGCCCTACAATGAGCAGTTCTTC
v_call: TRBV7-8; d_call: TRBD2; j_call: TRBJ2-1; clone_size: -; cdr3_aa: CASMVAGAYNEQFF; cdr3_nt: TGTGCCAGCATGGTAGCGGGGGCATACAATGAGCAGTTCTTC
v_call: TRBV28; d_call: TRBD1; j_call: TRBJ1-6; clone_size: -; cdr3_aa: CASSLGDSVHRLHF; cdr3_nt: TGTGCCAGCAGTTTAGGGGACAGCGTACATCGCCTCCACTTT
v_call: TRBV7-8; d_call: TRBD1; j_call: TRBJ2-7; clone_size: few; cdr3_aa: CASSSLTGHPYEQYF; cdr3_nt: TGTGCCAGCAGCTCGCTGACAGGGCACCCCTACGAGCAGTACTTC
v_call: TRBV6-5; d_call: -; j_call: TRBJ2-5; clone_size: -; cdr3_aa: CASSGGGHQQETQYF; cdr3_nt: TGTGCCAGCAGTGGGGGAGGACATCAACAAGAGACCCAGTACTTC
v_call: TRBV15; d_call: -; j_call: TRBJ1-5; clone_size: once; cdr3_aa: CATSDEEWERRNQPQHF; cdr3_nt: TGTGCCACCAGCGACGAGGAGTGGGAAAGGCGCAATCAGCCCCAGCATTTT
v_call: TRBV7-6; d_call: TRBD2; j_call: TRBJ2-1; clone_size: -; cdr3_aa: CASSFDAGAGNEQFF; cdr3_nt: TGTGCCAGCAGCTTCGATGCGGGAGCTGGCAATGAGCAGTTCTTC
v_call: TRBV7-9; d_call: -; j_call: TRBJ2-1; clone_size: few; cdr3_aa: CASDPDGVGGEQFF; cdr3_nt: TGTGCCAGCGATCCTGATGGAGTCGGCGGTGAGCAGTTCTTC
v_call: TRBV10-3; d_call: TRBD2; j_call: TRBJ2-1; clone_size: -; cdr3_aa: CANSEPMTSGYNEQFF; cdr3_nt: TGTGCCAACAGTGAGCCGATGACTAGCGGATACAATGAGCAGTTCTTC
v_call: TRBV7-2; d_call: TRBD1; j_call: TRBJ1-2; clone_size: -; cdr3_aa: CASSPEGTVDGYTF; cdr3_nt: TGTGCCAGCAGCCCAGAAGGGACAGTAGATGGCTACACCTTC
v_call: TRBV30; d_call: -; j_call: TRBJ2-6; clone_size: few; cdr3_aa: CAWSDWAGFFSGANVLTF; cdr3_nt: TGTGCCTGGAGTGACTGGGCGGGGTTTTTCTCTGGGGCCAACGTCCTGACTTTC
v_call: TRBV20-1; d_call: TRBD1; j_call: TRBJ2-3; clone_size: few; cdr3_aa: CSARAPGQGAPDTQYF; cdr3_nt: TGCAGTGCTAGGGCCCCGGGACAGGGGGCGCCTGATACGCAGTATTTT
v_call: TRBV29-1; d_call: -; j_call: TRBJ2-5; clone_size: -; cdr3_aa: CSVGSGGSGYF; cdr3_nt: TGCAGCGTTGGATCTGGGGGGTCGGGGTACTTC
v_call: TRBV7-6; d_call: -; j_call: TRBJ2-7; clone_size: -; cdr3_aa: CASSLVMSYEQYF; cdr3_nt: TGTGCCAGCAGCTTAGTTATGAGCTACGAGCAGTACTTC
v_call: TRBV20-1; d_call: -; j_call: TRBJ1-4; clone_size: -; cdr3_aa: CSARDGSPFPVATNEKLFF; cdr3_nt: TGCAGTGCTAGAGATGGTTCCCCTTTCCCCGTGGCAACTAATGAAAAACTGTTTTTT
v_call: TRBV2; d_call: -; j_call: TRBJ2-1; clone_size: -; cdr3_aa: CASRDYRRGDNEQFF; cdr3_nt: TGTGCCAGCAGAGATTATCGGAGGGGGGATAATGAGCAGTTCTTC
v_call: TRBV6-5; d_call: TRBD1; j_call: TRBJ2-4; clone_size: few; cdr3_aa: CASSYSGQGADIQYF; cdr3_nt: TGTGCCAGCAGTTACTCGGGGCAGGGGGCGGACATTCAGTACTTC
v_call: TRBV20-1; d_call: TRBD2; j_call: TRBJ2-7; clone_size: -; cdr3_aa: CSARPGLASSYEQYF; cdr3_nt: TGCAGTGCTAGACCGGGACTAGCGAGCTCCTACGAGCAGTACTTC
v_call: TRBV12-3/TRBV12-4; d_call: TRBD2; j_call: TRBJ2-1; clone_size: few; cdr3_aa: CASSPSGEGLYNEQFF; cdr3_nt: TGTGCCAGCAGTCCGAGCGGGGAGGGCCTCTACAATGAGCAGTTCTTC
v_call: TRBV30; d_call: -; j_call: TRBJ2-2; clone_size: -; cdr3_aa: CAWEGPTEGRNTGELFF; cdr3_nt: TGTGCCTGGGAGGGACCCACGGAAGGACGGAACACCGGGGAGCTGTTTTTT
v_call: TRBV2; d_call: -; j_call: TRBJ1-5; clone_size: -; cdr3_aa: CASTAETNQPQHF; cdr3_nt: TGTGCCAGCACGGCGGAGACTAATCAGCCCCAGCATTTT
v_call: TRBV7-8; d_call: -; j_call: TRBJ2-7; clone_size: -; cdr3_aa: CASSSLRSGFYEQYF; cdr3_nt: TGTGCCAGCAGCTCGTTGAGGAGCGGCTTCTACGAGCAGTACTTC
v_call: TRBV4-1; d_call: -; j_call: TRBJ1-5; clone_size: -; cdr3_aa: CASSHAGQPNQPQHF; cdr3_nt: TGCGCCAGCAGCCACGCGGGACAACCCAATCAGCCCCAGCATTTT
v_call: TRBV6-1; d_call: -; j_call: TRBJ1-5; clone_size: -; cdr3_aa: CAAGGDSNQPQHF; cdr3_nt: TGTGCCGCCGGGGGAGATAGCAATCAGCCCCAGCATTTT
v_call: TRBV6-6; d_call: -; j_call: TRBJ2-1; clone_size: -; cdr3_aa: CASSPAGHGDEQFF; cdr3_nt: TGTGCCAGCAGCCCAGCGGGACACGGCGATGAGCAGTTCTTC
v_call: TRBV20-1; d_call: -; j_call: TRBJ1-2; clone_size: few; cdr3_aa: CSAENYGYTF; cdr3_nt: TGCAGTGCTGAGAACTATGGCTACACCTTC
v_call: TRBV10-3; d_call: TRBD1; j_call: TRBJ2-5; clone_size: -; cdr3_aa: CAISTGTGGETQYF; cdr3_nt: TGTGCCATCAGTACCGGGACAGGGGGGGAGACCCAGTACTTC
v_call: TRBV4-2; d_call: TRBD2; j_call: TRBJ2-5; clone_size: -; cdr3_aa: CASSQSWSGSYNEQYF; cdr3_nt: TGTGCCAGCAGCCAATCGTGGAGCGGGAGCTACAATGAGCAGTACTTC
v_call: TRBV7-2; d_call: -; j_call: TRBJ2-7; clone_size: -; cdr3_aa: CASSLAAGYEQYF; cdr3_nt: TGTGCCAGCAGCTTAGCTGCCGGTTACGAGCAGTACTTC
v_call: TRBV21-1; d_call: -; j_call: TRBJ2-1; clone_size: -; cdr3_aa: CASSKTVRVSYNEQFF; cdr3_nt: TGTGCCAGCAGCAAAACGGTCAGGGTTTCCTACAATGAGCAGTTCTTC
v_call: TRBV29-1; d_call: -; j_call: TRBJ1-1; clone_size: -; cdr3_aa: CSVESYPEAFF; cdr3_nt: TGCAGCGTTGAAAGCTATCCTGAAGCTTTCTTT
v_call: TRBV24-1; d_call: -; j_call: TRBJ2-1; clone_size: few; cdr3_aa: CATSDPTGTHNEQFF; cdr3_nt: TGTGCCACCAGTGATCCGACCGGGACCCACAATGAGCAGTTCTTC